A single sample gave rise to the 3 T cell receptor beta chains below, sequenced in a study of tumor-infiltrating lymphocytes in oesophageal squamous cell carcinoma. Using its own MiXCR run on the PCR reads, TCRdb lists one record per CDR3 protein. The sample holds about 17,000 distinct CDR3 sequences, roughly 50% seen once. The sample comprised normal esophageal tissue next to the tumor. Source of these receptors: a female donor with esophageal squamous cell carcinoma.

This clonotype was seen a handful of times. CDR3 region: CATSDPGAANEKLFF. The CDR3 DNA reads as TGTGCCACCAGTGACCCAGGGGCGGCTAATGAAAAACTGTTTTTT. The chain couples TRBV24-1 to TRBJ1-4, with D tentatively TRBD1 (6 bases). The CDR3 is 15 residues long. Germline V lookup: CDR1 KGHDR, CDR2 SFDVKD. With 4 bases removed from V and 3 bases from J, the gap between germline ends came to 11 bases.

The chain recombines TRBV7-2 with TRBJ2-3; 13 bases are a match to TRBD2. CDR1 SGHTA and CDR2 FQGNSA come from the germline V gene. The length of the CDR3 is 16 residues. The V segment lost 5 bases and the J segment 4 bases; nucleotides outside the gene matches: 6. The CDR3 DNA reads TGTGCCAGCAGCCCCTGGACTAGCGGGAGTTCAGATACGCAGTATTTT. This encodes CASSPWTSGSSDTQYF.

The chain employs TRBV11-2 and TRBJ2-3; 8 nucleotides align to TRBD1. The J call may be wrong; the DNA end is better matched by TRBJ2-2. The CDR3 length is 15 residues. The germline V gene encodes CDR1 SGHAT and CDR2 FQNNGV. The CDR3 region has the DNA TGTGCCAGCAGCCCAGACAGGGGCGACACCGGGGAGCTGTTTTTT. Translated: CASSPDRGDTGELFF.